This T cell receptor (beta chain) was recorded in a study of patients and donors after allogeneic stem cell transplantation. V lost 2 bases to trimming and J lost 6 bases; unmatched junction nucleotides: 4. Germline V CDR1 and CDR2: MNHEY, SVGEGT. There are 14 residues in the CDR3. This clonotype was seen a handful of times. TCRdb reanalysed the RT-PCR reads using MiXCR and keeps one entry per CDR3 protein. The sample lists about 8,300 distinct CDR3 sequences, around a tenth occurring once. Specimen: blood, either unsorted or a sorted T cell fraction (not recorded which). V usage is TRBV6-2 or TRBV6-3 and J usage is TRBJ2-1; 7 nucleotides line up with TRBD2. The receptor was isolated from a human donor who was either an allogeneic HSCT recipient or a stem cell or donor lymphocyte infusion donor (not recorded which). It is not recorded whose cells these are; they may come from a transplant donor. CDR3 residues: CASSYRGVVNEQFF. The CDR3, as DNA: TGTGCCAGCAGTTACCGGGGGGTGGTCAATGAGCAGTTCTTC.